Listed here are 16 T cell receptor beta chains from one sample, sequenced in a study of cytomegalovirus exposure and HLA in healthy donors. Use of 60 Vbeta and 13 Jbeta primers characterized the PCR. Assay used: immunoSEQ multiplex PCR; TCRdb lists only in-frame clones, some missing. The sample table includes approximately 100,000 clones. Sequenced material: PBMCs. The receptors originated from a man aged 45-65 years in good health and CMV-seropositive.

The rearrangement links TRBV28 to TRBJ2-7; TRBD1 matches at 7 bases. Looked up from germline, CDR1 is MDHEN and CDR2 is SYDVKM. The CDR3 loop spans 15 amino acids. The ends lost 5 bases at V and 3 bases at J; junction bases unmatched: 10. The CDR3 loop reads CASSPLQQGLYEQYF. In nucleotides, the CDR3 is TGTGCCAGCAGTCCACTTCAACAGGGGCTCTACGAGCAGTACTTC.

The V gene is TRBV27, the J gene TRBJ1-5; maybe TRBD1 (6 bases). Per the germline V gene, CDR1 is MNHEY and CDR2 is SMNVEV (reference sequence). The ends were cut back, 3 bases at V and 4 bases at J, with 16 bases in the middle. The CDR3 consists of 16 residues. In DNA form, the CDR3 reads TGTGCCAGCAGTTTTGCGGGGGCGGTACGTAATCAGCCCCAGCATTTT. As protein: CASSFAGAVRNQPQHF.

The chain is built from TRBV5-1 and TRBJ2-5; tentatively, D is TRBD2 (5 bases). The germline V gene has CDR1 SGHRS and CDR2 YFSETQ. This CDR3 comprises 16 residues. Trimming pared 0 bases from V and 5 bases from J, leaving 17 bases between. CDR3 in DNA: TGCGCCAGCAGCTTGGATGGTACGAGGGCCGGGGAGACCCAGTACTTC. Protein: CASSLDGTRAGETQYF.

The gene calls are TRBV7-2 and TRBJ1-5, with D hard to call. V lost 2 bases and J 4 bases, leaving 15 bases between the germline ends. Germline V lookup: CDR1 SGHTA, CDR2 FQGNSA. The CDR3 has 16 residues. This CDR3 is CASSLSAFSLNQPQHF. The CDR3 DNA is TGTGCCAGCAGCTTATCAGCGTTTAGTTTGAATCAGCCCCAGCATTTT.

In nucleotides, the CDR3 is TGTGCCTGGACCGGGGGACTAGCGGGAGGAGTGAAGTTCTTC. Translating it yields CAWTGGLAGGVKFF. The V call is TRBV30, the J call TRBJ2-1, with 15 bases aligning to TRBD2. The CDR3 runs to 14 residues. CDR1 is GTSNPN and CDR2 is SVGIG in the germline V gene (reference sequence). V shed 4 bases, J shed 14 bases, and the junction held 9 bases outside the gene matches.

V usage is TRBV4-1 and J usage is TRBJ2-5, with TRBD2 matching over 13 bases. CDR3 size: 16 residues. Trimming at V came to 8 bases and at J to 5 bases, leaving 11 bases not matched to a gene. Germline V lookup: CDR1 MGHRA, CDR2 YSYEKL. The CDR3 spells CASRTGLAGVDETQYF. The CDR3 nucleotides read TGCGCCAGCCGCACCGGACTAGCGGGAGTAGACGAGACCCAGTACTTC.

The chain employs TRBV7-2 and TRBJ1-1, with D possibly matching TRBD1 (6 bases). This CDR3 has 15 residues. Germline V lookup: CDR1 SGHTA, CDR2 FQGNSA. Trimming cost V 2 bases and J 0 bases, with 10 bases left between them. The CDR3 sequence: CASSLQGTMNTEAFF. CDR3 coding DNA: TGTGCCAGCAGCTTACAGGGGACAATGAACACTGAAGCTTTCTTT.

The chain has TRBV2 and TRBJ1-1; tentatively, D is TRBD1 (5 bases). The CDR3 is made up of 12 amino acids. Trimming cost V 8 bases and J 5 bases, with 12 bases left between them. Germline lookup yields CDR1 SNHLY and CDR2 FYNNEI. The CDR3 bases are TGTGCCAGCCGAAGACAGCCGACTGAAGCTTTCTTT. Protein product: CASRRQPTEAFF.

V gene TRBV2 combines with J gene TRBJ1-1; D gene unclear. Germline lookup yields CDR1 SNHLY and CDR2 FYNNEI. V lost 6 bases, J lost 0 bases, and 8 bases lay in between. This CDR3 is built from 13 residues. The CDR3, as DNA: TGTGCCAGCAGACTAGGGTTGAACACTGAAGCTTTCTTT. Protein: CASRLGLNTEAFF.

The chain recombines TRBV2 with TRBJ2-7, with D tentatively TRBD2 (6 bases). The CDR3 sequence is 11 residues long. Germline CDR1 SNHLY, CDR2 FYNNEI. The V and J ends lost 8 bases and 6 bases respectively, with 11 bases between them. The CDR3 nucleotides read TGTGCCAGCGGGGCGGGGCGCGAGCAGTACTTC. Translation: CASGAGREQYF.

The chain has TRBV7-6 and TRBJ1-1; D gene ambiguous. Trimming pared 5 bases from V and 2 bases from J, leaving 9 bases between. CDR1 SGHVS and CDR2 FNYEAQ come from the germline V gene. This CDR3 is 13 amino acids long. DNA of the CDR3: TGTGCCAGCAGCACAGACACTAACACTGAAGCTTTCTTT. Its protein product is CASSTDTNTEAFF.

As concerns this clone: One end of the junction fails to match germline, which may point to a read error. This chain links TRBV9 with TRBJ1-5; perhaps TRBD1 as D (5 bases). The germline V gene encodes CDR1 SGDLS and CDR2 YYNGEE. The CDR3 is 15 residues long. The CDR3 protein is CASSVSAQGNQLQHF. The CDR3 region has the DNA TGTGCCAGCAGCGTCTCGGCCCAGGGAAATCAGCTCCAGCATTTT. The variable domain in full, with the rest retrieved from reference TRBV9 and TRBJ1-5, is DSGVTQTPKHLITATGQRVTLRCSPRSGDLSVYWYQQSLDQGLQFLIQYYNGEERAKGNILERFSAQQFPDLHSELNLSSLELGDSALYFCASSVSAQGNQLQHFGDGTRLSIL.

The chain carries TRBV7-2 and TRBJ2-7, with TRBD1 matching over 9 bases. Germline assignment: CDR1 SGHTA and CDR2 FQGNSA. The CDR3 spans 14 residues. Losses at the gene ends were 8 bases for V and 2 bases for J; bases not matched to a gene: 7. The DNA for the CDR3 is TGTGCCAGCGCGAGGGGACAGGGTCCCTACGAGCAGTACTTC. Translated, it gives CASARGQGPYEQYF.

The V call is TRBV6-6, the J call TRBJ1-5; TRBD1 might be the D (5 bases). The CDR3 runs to 14 residues. The V gene lost 8 bases and the J gene lost 4 bases, with 15 bases spanning the gap. CDR1 is MNHNY, CDR2 SVGAGI, per germline (reference sequence). CDR3 sequence: CASAGRVRNQPQHF. CDR3 nucleotide sequence: TGTGCCAGCGCAGGGAGGGTACGGAATCAGCCCCAGCATTTT.

Concerning this clone itself: At one end, the junction sequence differs from germline, possibly due to a read error. This sequence joins TRBV2 and TRBJ1-2; TRBD1 might be the D (5 bases). CDR1 is SNHLY, CDR2 FYNNEI, per germline. The CDR3 spans 13 residues. The CDR3 sequence: CASSAQGNDGYTF. CDR3 sequence (DNA): TGTGCCAGCAGTGCTCAGGGTAACGATGGCTACACCTTC.

The chain joins TRBV11-2 to TRBJ2-1; no reliable D call. Germline-derived CDR1 and CDR2 are SGHAT and FQNNGV. V lost 5 bases and J 6 bases, leaving 8 bases between the germline ends. This CDR3 region has 12 residues. In nucleotides, the CDR3 is TGTGCCAGCAGCCCGGTCGGCAATGAGCAGTTCTTC. Amino acids: CASSPVGNEQFF. Full variable domain (remainder filled in from reference TRBV11-2 and TRBJ2-1): EAGVAQSPRYKIIEKRQSVAFWCNPISGHATLYWYQQILGQGPKLLIQFQNNGVVDDSQLPKDRFSAERLKGVDSTLKIQPAKLEDSAVYLCASSPVGNEQFFGPGTRLTVL.